The 25 T cell receptor beta chains given below trace back to one sample, sequenced in a study of identical twins. TCRdb reprocessed the 5' RACE reads via MiXCR and lists one record per CDR3 protein. The table shows 700,000 or so distinct CDR3 sequences, with approximately 21% occurring only once. This same sample was also part of a study on T cells expressing NK-cell markers.

The sequencing input was PBMCs. These receptors all come from a woman in her late teens or twenties in good health.

In its sample, this clonotype was seen a few times. CDR3 nucleotides: TGTGCCACCATGGGGGGAGTACACACAGATACGCAGTATTTT. Protein sequence: CATMGGVHTDTQYF. The rearrangement joins TRBV5-6 to TRBJ2-3; a possible D gene is TRBD2 (6 bases). Germline V lookup: CDR1 SGHDT, CDR2 YYEEEE. V was clipped by 9 bases and J by 2 bases, with 16 bases between them. This CDR3 is built from 14 residues.

This clonotype was counted between two and nine times. The chain uses TRBV10-3 and TRBJ2-1; 8 nucleotides line up with TRBD1. Germline V lookup: CDR1 ENHRY, CDR2 SYGVKD. Unmatched junction bases numbered 7, after V lost 11 bases and J lost 1 base. This CDR3 is 14 amino acids long. The CDR3 DNA follows: TGTGCCGCCAGACAGGGGCAGTCCTACAATGAGCAGTTCTTC. Protein product: CAARQGQSYNEQFF.

This rearrangement joins TRBV9 to TRBJ2-7; 12 bases line up with TRBD2. The CDR3 is made up of 15 amino acids. CDR1 and CDR2 from the germline V gene are SGDLS and YYNGEE. V gave up 4 bases and J gave up 6 bases; unmatched junction bases: 8. This chain's CDR3 is CASSFRTSGVSEQYF. The CDR3 DNA reads as TGTGCCAGCAGCTTCAGGACTAGCGGGGTGAGCGAGCAGTACTTC.

This clonotype has just a few counts. This sequence joins TRBV5-6 and TRBJ2-1, with D maybe TRBD2 (6 bases). V dropped 4 bases and J dropped 6 bases, with 17 bases sitting between them. The length of the CDR3 is 15 residues. Germline assignment: CDR1 SGHDT and CDR2 YYEEEE. The CDR3 nucleotides read TGTGCCAGCAGCGCCACGCTGGCGGGACTCAATGAGCAGTTCTTC. Encoded protein: CASSATLAGLNEQFF.

The V gene is TRBV20-1, the J gene TRBJ2-7; tentative D call: TRBD1 (5 bases). CDR3 length: 15 residues. The V gene lost 6 bases and the J gene lost 2 bases, with 20 bases spanning the gap. Germline V gives CDR1 DFQATT, CDR2 SNEGSKA (reference sequence). This chain's CDR3 is CSANDRTSVTYEQYF. In nucleotides, the CDR3 is TGCAGTGCCAATGACAGAACGAGCGTCACCTACGAGCAGTACTTC.

The chain joins TRBV20-1 to TRBJ2-1; D ambiguous. V lost 0 bases and J 10 bases, leaving 13 bases between the germline ends. This CDR3 comprises 13 residues. Germline V CDR1 and CDR2: DFQATT, SNEGSKA (reference sequence). The CDR3 DNA sequence: TGCAGTGCTAGAGATCCCCCAGCTCGGGAGCAGTTCTTC. It encodes CSARDPPAREQFF.

This clonotype was found a few times. The chain couples TRBV29-1 to TRBJ2-1; 10 bases line up with TRBD2. This CDR3 is 17 amino acids long. J gave up 2 bases and V 4 bases, and 11 bases lay outside the gene matches. Looked up from germline, CDR1 is SQVTM and CDR2 is ANQGSEA. DNA for the CDR3: TGCAGCGTTGTAGGGCTAGCGGGAGAGGTCGCCTACAATGAGCAGTTCTTC. This gives the protein CSVVGLAGEVAYNEQFF.

Regarding this clonotype: Its ends do not fully match the called genes, so a read error is possible. The chain joins TRBV11-2 to TRBJ2-1, with 13 bases matching TRBD2. CDR3 length equals 15 residues. Germline CDR1 and CDR2: SGHAT and FQNNGV. The CDR3 nucleotides are TGTGCCAGCAGCCTAGAACTAGCGGGAGGGCCGAGGTCGTTCTTC. It codes for CASSLELAGGPRSFF.

In its sample, this clonotype was seen a few times. The genes are TRBV2 and TRBJ1-5; 7 bases align to TRBD1. CDR1 and CDR2 from the germline V gene are SNHLY and FYNNEI. V was clipped by 1 base and J by 5 bases; unmatched bases: 2. The CDR3 extends over 14 amino acids. Here the CDR3 reads CASSEGDSYQPQHF. The CDR3 DNA sequence: TGTGCCAGCAGTGAAGGGGACAGTTATCAGCCCCAGCATTTT. Drawing the rest from reference TRBV2 and TRBJ1-5, the complete variable domain is EPEVTQTPSHQVTQMGQEVILRCVPISNHLYFYWYRQILGQKVEFLVSFYNNEISEKSEIFDDQFSVERPDGSNFTLKIRSTKLEDSAMYFCASSEGDSYQPQHFGDGTRLSIL.

The table lists this clonotype with a few counts. This sequence joins TRBV7-2 and TRBJ1-6; possibly TRBD1 for D (6 bases). V was clipped by 1 base and J by 7 bases, with 14 bases between them. The CDR3 is 16 amino acids. CDR1 and CDR2 (germline): SGHTA, FQGNSA. CDR3 region: CASSLVAGVWNSPLHF. The DNA for the CDR3 is TGTGCCAGCAGCTTAGTGGCAGGGGTGTGGAATTCACCCCTCCACTTT.

The table lists this clonotype with a few counts. V is TRBV5-1 and J is TRBJ2-2; either TRBD1 or TRBD2 may fit D (7 bases each). The CDR3 spans 15 residues. The germline CDR1 and CDR2 sequences are SGHRS and YFSETQ. V lost 4 bases and J 6 bases, leaving 16 bases between the germline ends. DNA for the CDR3: TGCGCCAGCAGCGGAGGGGACAGCGGGGCCGGGGAGCTGTTTTTT. The encoded protein is CASSGGDSGAGELFF. Complete variable domain (other parts from reference TRBV5-1 and TRBJ2-2): KAGVTQTPRYLIKTRGQQVTLSCSPISGHRSVSWYQQTPGQGLQFLFEYFSETQRNKGNFPGRFSGRQFSNSRSEMNVSTLELGDSALYLCASSGGDSGAGELFFGEGSRLTVL.

This clonotype occurred a few times. The rearrangement uses TRBV29-1 and TRBJ2-3; tentative D call: TRBD1 (6 bases). The CDR3 length is 17 residues. V was clipped by 4 bases and J by 0 bases, with 20 bases between them. The germline CDR1 and CDR2 sequences are SQVTM and ANQGSEA. The CDR3 nucleotides read TGCAGCGTTGTGACAGGCAGAGATTCTTCAAGCACAGATACGCAGTATTTT. This gives the protein CSVVTGRDSSSTDTQYF.

This chain joins TRBV25-1 and TRBJ2-5; 11 bases align to TRBD1. CDR1 and CDR2 from the germline V gene are MGHDK and SYGVNS. This CDR3 region has 14 residues. Trimming took 3 bases from V and 4 from J; bases not matched to a gene: 1. The CDR3 coding sequence is TGTGCCAGCAGTGACGGACAGGGGGCAGAGACCCAGTACTTC. Its protein product is CASSDGQGAETQYF.

This clonotype turned up a few times. In nucleotides, the CDR3 is TGCGCCAGCAGCTTGGGCGGTTCGGGTCTCGCTTTCTTT. Amino acids: CASSLGGSGLAFF. The rearrangement joins TRBV5-1 to TRBJ1-1, with D hard to call. V dropped 0 bases and J dropped 11 bases, with 14 bases sitting between them. The CDR3 contains 13 residues. In germline, CDR1 is SGHRS, CDR2 YFSETQ. The full variable domain, rest sourced from reference TRBV5-1 and TRBJ1-1, is KAGVTQTPRYLIKTRGQQVTLSCSPISGHRSVSWYQQTPGQGLQFLFEYFSETQRNKGNFPGRFSGRQFSNSRSEMNVSTLELGDSALYLCASSLGGSGLAFFGQGTRLTVV.

The chain is built from TRBV7-7 and TRBJ2-7; weak D call: TRBD1 (5 bases). CDR3 length: 15 residues. Germline CDR1 reads SSHAT; CDR2 reads FNYEAQ (reference sequence). The V end was cut by 2 bases, the J end by 3 bases, with 14 bases between. The DNA for the CDR3 is TGTGCCAGCAGCTTACGCCAGGGTGGGTACTACGAGCAGTACTTC. Its protein is CASSLRQGGYYEQYF.

This clonotype was found a few times. The chain joins TRBV20-1 to TRBJ1-2; D unresolved. This CDR3 has 15 amino acids. Germline V gene sequence: CDR1 DFQATT, CDR2 SNEGSKA (reference sequence). The ends were cut back, 3 bases at V and 5 bases at J, with 19 bases in the middle. CDR3 DNA sequence: TGCAGTGCTAGTGACCCGCCCGGATTAAGATATGGCTACACCTTC. Translated: CSASDPPGLRYGYTF.

The gene calls are TRBV3-1 and TRBJ2-1; D is ambiguous. The CDR3 loop spans 13 amino acids. The germline gives CDR1 LGHDT, CDR2 YNNKEL (reference sequence). The V gene lost 4 bases and the J gene lost 7 bases, with 11 bases spanning the gap. The CDR3 is CASSLEGFNEQFF. DNA of the CDR3: TGTGCCAGCAGCCTCGAAGGGTTTAATGAGCAGTTCTTC.

This clonotype was counted only a few times. The V gene is TRBV5-1, the J gene TRBJ2-3; D gene ambiguous. V was shortened by 4 bases and J by 0 bases, with 6 bases between the two germline ends. Germline loops: CDR1 SGHRS, CDR2 YFSETQ. The CDR3 totals 13 residues. CDR3 in amino acids: CASSKSSTDTQYF. For the CDR3, the DNA is TGCGCCAGCAGCAAAAGTAGCACAGATACGCAGTATTTT.

The chain joins TRBV7-2 to TRBJ2-1, with 11 bases that match TRBD2. Trimming cost V 4 bases and J 2 bases; bases outside gene matches: 7. Germline V gives CDR1 SGHTA, CDR2 FQGNSA. The CDR3 totals 17 residues. The DNA for the CDR3 is TGTGCCAGCAGCTCAACCACTAGCGGGGGTCCCTACAATGAGCAGTTCTTC. This codes for CASSSTTSGGPYNEQFF. Based on the CDR3 plus reference TRBV7-2 and TRBJ2-1, the full variable domain is GAGVSQSPSNKVTEKGKDVELRCDPISGHTALYWYRQSLGQGLEFLIYFQGNSAPDKSGLPSDRFSAERTGGSVSTLTIQRTQQEDSAVYLCASSSTTSGGPYNEQFFGPGTRLTVL.

The J gene is TRBJ1-1, the V gene TRBV7-2, with D unresolved. There are 13 residues in the CDR3. The germline gives CDR1 SGHTA, CDR2 FQGNSA. V was cut by 5 bases and J by 4 bases, with 11 bases left in between. DNA for the CDR3: TGTGCCAGCAGCACTAGGACTTCCACTGAAGCTTTCTTT. It specifies CASSTRTSTEAFF.

CDR3 sequence (DNA): TGTGCCAGCAGCCCCTTGACTAGCATAACACATGAGCAGTTCTTC. Amino acid sequence: CASSPLTSITHEQFF. J is TRBJ2-1 and V is TRBV3-1; TRBD2 aligns across 7 bases. The CDR3 length is 15 residues. The germline CDR1 and CDR2 sequences are LGHDT and YNNKEL (reference sequence). With 4 bases clipped from V and 8 bases from J, the junction kept 11 bases outside the gene matches.

V usage is TRBV6-5 and J usage is TRBJ2-7, with TRBD2 matching over 7 bases. V lost 0 bases, J lost 0 bases, and 8 bases stayed unmatched. In germline, CDR1 is MNHEY, CDR2 SVGAGI. The CDR3 is 17 amino acids. For the CDR3, the DNA is TGTGCCAGCAGTTACTCGGGTCATAGGGACTACTCCTACGAGCAGTACTTC. Amino acids: CASSYSGHRDYSYEQYF.

This clonotype showed up just a few times. The J gene is TRBJ2-3, the V gene TRBV27, with 7 bases fitting TRBD1. The V gene end was trimmed by 5 bases and the J gene end by 2 bases; junction bases not matched to a gene: 7. Germline CDR1 reads MNHEY; CDR2 reads SMNVEV (reference sequence). The CDR3 runs 15 residues. This CDR3 reads CASSLGTAITDTQYF. CDR3 nucleotide sequence: TGTGCCAGCAGTCTCGGGACAGCGATCACAGATACGCAGTATTTT.

This clonotype was seen more than once but under ten times. The chain has TRBV7-9 and TRBJ2-7; a weak D match, TRBD1 (6 bases). This CDR3 is built from 14 residues. Germline assignment: CDR1 SEHNR and CDR2 FQNEAQ (reference sequence). V was shortened by 0 bases and J by 2 bases, with 8 bases between the two germline ends. The CDR3, as DNA: TGTGCCAGCAGCTTAGCACAGGGACCCTACGAGCAGTACTTC. This codes for CASSLAQGPYEQYF.

This clonotype has just a few counts. J is TRBJ2-3 and V is TRBV7-2; weak D call: TRBD2 (6 bases). The germline gives CDR1 SGHTA, CDR2 FQGNSA. This CDR3 contains 15 residues. The V end was cut by 0 bases, the J end by 6 bases, with 13 bases between. The CDR3 here is CASSLARGPWDTQYF. CDR3 DNA sequence: TGTGCCAGCAGCTTAGCGCGGGGTCCCTGGGATACGCAGTATTTT.